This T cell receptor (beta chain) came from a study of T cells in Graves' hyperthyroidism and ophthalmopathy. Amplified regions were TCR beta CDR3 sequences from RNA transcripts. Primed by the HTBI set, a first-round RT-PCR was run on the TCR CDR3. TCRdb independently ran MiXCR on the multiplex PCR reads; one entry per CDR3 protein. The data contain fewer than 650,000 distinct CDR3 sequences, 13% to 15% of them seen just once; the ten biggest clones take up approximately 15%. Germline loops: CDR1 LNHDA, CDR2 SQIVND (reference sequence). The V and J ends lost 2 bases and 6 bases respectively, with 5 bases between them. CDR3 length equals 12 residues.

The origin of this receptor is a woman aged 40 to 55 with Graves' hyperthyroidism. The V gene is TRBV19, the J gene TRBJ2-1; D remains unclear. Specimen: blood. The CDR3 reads CASSIWGNEQFF. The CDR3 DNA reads TGTGCCAGTAGTATATGGGGCAATGAGCAGTTCTTC.